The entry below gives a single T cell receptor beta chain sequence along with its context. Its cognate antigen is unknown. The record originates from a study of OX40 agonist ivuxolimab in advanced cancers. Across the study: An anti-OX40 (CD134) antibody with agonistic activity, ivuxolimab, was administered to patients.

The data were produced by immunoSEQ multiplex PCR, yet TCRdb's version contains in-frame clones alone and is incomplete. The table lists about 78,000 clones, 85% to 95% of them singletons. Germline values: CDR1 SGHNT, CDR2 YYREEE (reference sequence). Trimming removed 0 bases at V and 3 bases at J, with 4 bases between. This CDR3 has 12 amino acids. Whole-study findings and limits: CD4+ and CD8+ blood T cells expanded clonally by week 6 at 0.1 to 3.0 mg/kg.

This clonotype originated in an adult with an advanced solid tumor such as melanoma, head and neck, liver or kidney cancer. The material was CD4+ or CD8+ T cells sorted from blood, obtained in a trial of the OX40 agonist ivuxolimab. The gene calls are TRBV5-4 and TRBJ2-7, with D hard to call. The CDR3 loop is CASSLGFYEQYF. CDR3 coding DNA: TGTGCCAGCAGCTTGGGGTTCTACGAGCAGTACTTC.